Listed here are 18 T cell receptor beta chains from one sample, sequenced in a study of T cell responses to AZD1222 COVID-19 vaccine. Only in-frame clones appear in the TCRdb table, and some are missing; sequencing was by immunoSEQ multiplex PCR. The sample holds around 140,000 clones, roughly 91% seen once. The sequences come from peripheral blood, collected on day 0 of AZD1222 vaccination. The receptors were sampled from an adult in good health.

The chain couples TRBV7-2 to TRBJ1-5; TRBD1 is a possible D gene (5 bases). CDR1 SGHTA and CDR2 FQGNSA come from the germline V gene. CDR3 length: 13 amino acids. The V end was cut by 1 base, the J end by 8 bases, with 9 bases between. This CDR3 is CASSLVGAEPQHF. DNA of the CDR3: TGTGCCAGCAGCTTAGTCGGGGCGGAGCCCCAGCATTTT.

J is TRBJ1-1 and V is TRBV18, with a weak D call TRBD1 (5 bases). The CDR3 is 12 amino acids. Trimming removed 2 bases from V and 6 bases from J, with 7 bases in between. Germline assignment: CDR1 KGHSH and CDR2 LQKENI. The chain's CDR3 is CASSPGTAEAFF. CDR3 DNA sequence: TGTGCCAGCTCACCAGGGACCGCTGAAGCTTTCTTT.

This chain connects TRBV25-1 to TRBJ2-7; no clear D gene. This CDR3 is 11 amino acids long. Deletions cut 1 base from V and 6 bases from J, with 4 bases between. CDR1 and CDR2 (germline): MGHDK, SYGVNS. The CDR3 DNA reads TGTGCCAGCAGTGAATTGTCCGAGCAGTACTTC. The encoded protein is CASSELSEQYF.

The CDR3 DNA reads TGCGCCAGCAGCTTTGGGGCAGGGACCACAACTAATGAAAAACTGTTTTTT. Residues: CASSFGAGTTTNEKLFF. V and J are TRBV5-1 and TRBJ1-4; perhaps TRBD1 as D (5 bases). V shed 2 bases and J shed 0 bases, with 14 bases lying between them. The CDR3 has 17 residues. From germline, CDR1 is SGHRS and CDR2 YFSETQ.

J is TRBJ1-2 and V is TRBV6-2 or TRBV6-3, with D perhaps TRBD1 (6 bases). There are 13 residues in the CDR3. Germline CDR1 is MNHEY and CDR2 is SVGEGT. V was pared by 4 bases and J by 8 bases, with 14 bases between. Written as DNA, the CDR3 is TGTGCCAGCAGTTTGTCGGGGGCGGAAGGCTACACCTTC. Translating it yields CASSLSGAEGYTF.

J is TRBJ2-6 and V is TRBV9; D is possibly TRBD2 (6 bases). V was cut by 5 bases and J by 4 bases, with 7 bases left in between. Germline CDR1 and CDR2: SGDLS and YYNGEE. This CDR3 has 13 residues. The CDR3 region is CASRGGGANVLTF. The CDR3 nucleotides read TGTGCCAGCAGGGGAGGAGGGGCCAACGTCCTGACTTTC.

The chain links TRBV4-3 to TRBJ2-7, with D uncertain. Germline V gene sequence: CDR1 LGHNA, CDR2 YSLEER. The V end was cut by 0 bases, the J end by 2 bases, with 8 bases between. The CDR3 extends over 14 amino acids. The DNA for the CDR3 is TGCGCCAGCAGCCAAGATCAAGGCACCTACGAGCAGTACTTC. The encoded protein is CASSQDQGTYEQYF.

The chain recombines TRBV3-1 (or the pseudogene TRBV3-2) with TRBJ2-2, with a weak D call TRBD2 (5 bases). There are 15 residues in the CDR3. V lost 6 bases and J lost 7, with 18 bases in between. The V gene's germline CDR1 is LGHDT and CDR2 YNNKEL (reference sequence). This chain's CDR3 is CASRYLAARSGELFF. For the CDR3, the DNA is TGTGCCAGCAGATACCTAGCCGCTCGAAGCGGGGAGCTGTTTTTT.

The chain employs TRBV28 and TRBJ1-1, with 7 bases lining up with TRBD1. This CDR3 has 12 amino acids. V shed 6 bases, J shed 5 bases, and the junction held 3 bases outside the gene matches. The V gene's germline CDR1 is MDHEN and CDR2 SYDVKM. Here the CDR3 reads CASRQGTTEAFF. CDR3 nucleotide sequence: TGTGCCAGCAGACAGGGGACGACTGAAGCTTTCTTT.

The CDR3 reads CASSASLLYGYTF. CDR3 in DNA: TGTGCCAGCAGTGCGTCCCTCTTGTATGGCTACACCTTC. This chain uses TRBV2 with TRBJ1-2; D is unresolved. The CDR3 covers 13 residues. Germline V lookup: CDR1 SNHLY, CDR2 FYNNEI. Trimming pared 4 bases from V and 5 bases from J, leaving 11 bases between.

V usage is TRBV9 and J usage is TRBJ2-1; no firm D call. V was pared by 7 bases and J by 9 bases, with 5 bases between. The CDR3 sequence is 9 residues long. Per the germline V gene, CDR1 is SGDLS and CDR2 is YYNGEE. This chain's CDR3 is CASGSEQFF. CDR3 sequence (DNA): TGTGCCAGCGGTAGTGAGCAGTTCTTC.

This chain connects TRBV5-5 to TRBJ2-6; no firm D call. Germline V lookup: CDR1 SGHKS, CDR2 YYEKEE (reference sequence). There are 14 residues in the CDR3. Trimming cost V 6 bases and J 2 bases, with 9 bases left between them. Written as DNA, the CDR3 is TGTGCCAGCACCCTGAATGCTGGGGCCAACGTCCTGACTTTC. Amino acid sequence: CASTLNAGANVLTF.

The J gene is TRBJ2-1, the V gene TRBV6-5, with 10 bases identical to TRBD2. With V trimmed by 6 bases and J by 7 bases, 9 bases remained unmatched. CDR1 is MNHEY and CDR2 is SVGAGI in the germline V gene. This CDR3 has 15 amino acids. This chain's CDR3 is CASSPSGGAFNEQFF. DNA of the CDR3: TGTGCCAGCAGCCCCAGCGGGGGGGCCTTTAATGAGCAGTTCTTC.

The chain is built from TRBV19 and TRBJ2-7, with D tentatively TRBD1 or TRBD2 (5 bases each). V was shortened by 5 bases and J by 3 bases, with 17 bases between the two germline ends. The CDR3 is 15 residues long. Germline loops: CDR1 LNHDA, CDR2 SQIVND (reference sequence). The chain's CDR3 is CASSPGAGDYYEQYF. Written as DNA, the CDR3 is TGTGCCAGTAGTCCCGGGGCAGGAGATTACTACGAGCAGTACTTC.

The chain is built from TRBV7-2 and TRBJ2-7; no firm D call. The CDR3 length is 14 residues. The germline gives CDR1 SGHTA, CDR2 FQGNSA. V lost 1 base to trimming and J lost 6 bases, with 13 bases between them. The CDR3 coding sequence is TGTGCCAGCAGCTTAGGTATTAGTTCCCTCGAGCAGTACTTC. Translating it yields CASSLGISSLEQYF.

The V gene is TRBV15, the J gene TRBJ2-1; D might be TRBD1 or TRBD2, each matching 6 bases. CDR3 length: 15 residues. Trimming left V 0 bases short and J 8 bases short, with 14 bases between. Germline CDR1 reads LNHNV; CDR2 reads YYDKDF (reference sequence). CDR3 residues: CATSRDPGAVDEQFF. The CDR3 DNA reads TGTGCCACCAGCAGAGATCCGGGGGCGGTGGATGAGCAGTTCTTC.

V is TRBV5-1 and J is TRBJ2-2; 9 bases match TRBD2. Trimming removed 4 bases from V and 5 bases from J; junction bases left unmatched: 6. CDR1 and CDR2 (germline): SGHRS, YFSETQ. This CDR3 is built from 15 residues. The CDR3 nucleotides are TGCGCCAGCAGCCGTAGCGGGAGCGGTACCGGGGAGCTGTTTTTT. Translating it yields CASSRSGSGTGELFF. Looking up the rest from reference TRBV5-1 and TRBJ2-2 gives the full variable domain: KAGVTQTPRYLIKTRGQQVTLSCSPISGHRSVSWYQQTPGQGLQFLFEYFSETQRNKGNFPGRFSGRQFSNSRSEMNVSTLELGDSALYLCASSRSGSGTGELFFGEGSRLTVL.

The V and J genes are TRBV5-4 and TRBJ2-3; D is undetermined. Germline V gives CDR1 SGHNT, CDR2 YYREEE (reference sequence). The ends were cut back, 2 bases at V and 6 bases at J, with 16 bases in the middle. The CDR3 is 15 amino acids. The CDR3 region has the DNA TGTGCCAGCAGCTTCTTGGCCAACAGCCTTGATACGCAGTATTTT. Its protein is CASSFLANSLDTQYF.